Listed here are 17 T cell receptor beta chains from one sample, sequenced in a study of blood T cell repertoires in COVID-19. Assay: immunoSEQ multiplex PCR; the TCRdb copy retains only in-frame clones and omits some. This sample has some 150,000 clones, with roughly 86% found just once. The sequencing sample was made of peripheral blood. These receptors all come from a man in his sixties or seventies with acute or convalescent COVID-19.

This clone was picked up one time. The CDR3 sequence: CASSSWGQNYGYTF. Here the CDR3 DNA reads TGTGCCAGCAGTAGTTGGGGACAGAACTATGGCTACACCTTC. The V gene is TRBV6-2 or TRBV6-3, the J gene TRBJ1-2; 7 bases fit TRBD1. The V gene end was trimmed by 5 bases and the J gene end by 2 bases; junction bases not matched to a gene: 5. CDR3 length: 14 residues. From germline, CDR1 is MNHEY and CDR2 SVGEGT.

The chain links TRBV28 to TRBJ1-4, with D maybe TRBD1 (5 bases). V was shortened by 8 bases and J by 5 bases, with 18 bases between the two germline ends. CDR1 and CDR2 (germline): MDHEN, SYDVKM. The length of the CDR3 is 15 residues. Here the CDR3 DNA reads TGTGCCAGCCAGGACGGATCGGGGGGGAATGAAAAACTGTTTTTT. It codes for CASQDGSGGNEKLFF.

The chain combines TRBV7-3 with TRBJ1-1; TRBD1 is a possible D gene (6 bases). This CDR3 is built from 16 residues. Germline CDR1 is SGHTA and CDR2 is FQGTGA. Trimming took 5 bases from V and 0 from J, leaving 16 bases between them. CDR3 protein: CASSPLHRQVNTEAFF. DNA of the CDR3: TGTGCCAGCAGCCCGCTCCACCGACAGGTGAACACTGAAGCTTTCTTT.

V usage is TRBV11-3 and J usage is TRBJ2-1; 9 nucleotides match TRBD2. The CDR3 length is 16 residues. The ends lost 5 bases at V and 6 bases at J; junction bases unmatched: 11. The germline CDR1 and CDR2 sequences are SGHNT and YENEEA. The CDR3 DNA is TGTGCCAGCAGCAGCCGTGGGGCTAGCGGGGCCAATGAGCAGTTCTTC. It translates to CASSSRGASGANEQFF.

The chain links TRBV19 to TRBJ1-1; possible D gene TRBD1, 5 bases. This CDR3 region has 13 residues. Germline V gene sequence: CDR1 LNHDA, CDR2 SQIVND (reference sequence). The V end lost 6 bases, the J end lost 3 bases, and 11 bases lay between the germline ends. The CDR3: CASRLGTYTEAFF. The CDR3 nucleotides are TGTGCCAGTAGGCTAGGGACTTACACTGAAGCTTTCTTT.

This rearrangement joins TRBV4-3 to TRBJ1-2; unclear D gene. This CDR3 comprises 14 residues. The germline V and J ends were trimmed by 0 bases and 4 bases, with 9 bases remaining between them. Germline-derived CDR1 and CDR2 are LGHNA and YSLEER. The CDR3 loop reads CASSQDRGFYGYTF. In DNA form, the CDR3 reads TGCGCCAGCAGCCAAGACCGGGGTTTCTATGGCTACACCTTC.

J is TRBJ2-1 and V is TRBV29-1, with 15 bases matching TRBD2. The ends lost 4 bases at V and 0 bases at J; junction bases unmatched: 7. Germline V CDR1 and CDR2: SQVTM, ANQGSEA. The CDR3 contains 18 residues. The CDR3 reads CSVVGLAGGLGSYNEQFF. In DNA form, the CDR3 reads TGCAGCGTTGTCGGACTAGCGGGAGGGCTCGGCTCCTACAATGAGCAGTTCTTC.

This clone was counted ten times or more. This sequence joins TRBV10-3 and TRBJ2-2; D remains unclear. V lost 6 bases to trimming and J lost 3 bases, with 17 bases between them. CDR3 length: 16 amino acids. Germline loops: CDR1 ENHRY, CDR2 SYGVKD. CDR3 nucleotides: TGTGCCATCAGCCAGACCTCGGCCGGAGACACCGGGGAGCTGTTTTTT. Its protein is CAISQTSAGDTGELFF.

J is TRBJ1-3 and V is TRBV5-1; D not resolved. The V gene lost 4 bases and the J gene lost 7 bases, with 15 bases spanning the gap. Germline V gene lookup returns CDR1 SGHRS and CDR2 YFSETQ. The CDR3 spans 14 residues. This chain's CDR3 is CASSPRGGRNTIYF. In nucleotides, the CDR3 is TGCGCCAGCAGCCCGCGGGGAGGGAGGAACACCATATATTTT.

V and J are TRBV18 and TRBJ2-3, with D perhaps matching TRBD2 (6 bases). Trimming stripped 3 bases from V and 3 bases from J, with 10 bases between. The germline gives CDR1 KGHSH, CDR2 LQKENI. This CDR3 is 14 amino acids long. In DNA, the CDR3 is TGTGCCAGCTCACCTTCGACTAGTACAGATACGCAGTATTTT. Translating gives CASSPSTSTDTQYF.

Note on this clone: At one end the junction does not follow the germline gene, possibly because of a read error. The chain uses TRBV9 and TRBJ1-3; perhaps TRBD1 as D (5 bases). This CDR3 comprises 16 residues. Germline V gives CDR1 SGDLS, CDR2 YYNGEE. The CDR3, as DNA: TGTGCCAGCAGCGGGTGGGGCCAGCCAGTTGGAGACACCATATATTTT. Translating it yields CASSGWGQPVGDTIYF.

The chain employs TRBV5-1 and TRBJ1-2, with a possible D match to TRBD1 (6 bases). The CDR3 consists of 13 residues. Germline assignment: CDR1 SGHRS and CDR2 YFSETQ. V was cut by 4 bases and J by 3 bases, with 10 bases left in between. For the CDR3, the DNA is TGCGCCAGCAGCCGGGACACCTACTATGGCTACACCTTC. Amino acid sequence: CASSRDTYYGYTF.

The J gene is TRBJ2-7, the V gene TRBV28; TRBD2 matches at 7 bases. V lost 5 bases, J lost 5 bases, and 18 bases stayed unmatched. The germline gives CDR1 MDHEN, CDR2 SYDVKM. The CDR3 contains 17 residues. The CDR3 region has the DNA TGTGCCAGCAGTCTCCGCGGGTGGGCGGGAGCAGGCAACGAGCAGTACTTC. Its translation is CASSLRGWAGAGNEQYF.

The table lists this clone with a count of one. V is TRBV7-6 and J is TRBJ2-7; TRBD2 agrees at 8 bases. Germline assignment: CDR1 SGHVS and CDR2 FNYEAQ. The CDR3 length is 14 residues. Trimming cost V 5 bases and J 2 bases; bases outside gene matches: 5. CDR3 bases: TGTGCCAGCAGCCCGTGGGGACTAGCCTACGAGCAGTACTTC. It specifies CASSPWGLAYEQYF.

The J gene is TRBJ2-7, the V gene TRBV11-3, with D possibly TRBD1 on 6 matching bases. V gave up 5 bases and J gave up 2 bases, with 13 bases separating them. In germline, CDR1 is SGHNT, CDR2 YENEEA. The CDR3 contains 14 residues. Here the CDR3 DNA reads TGTGCCAGCAGCCCGCCAGGGGCCCCCTACGAGCAGTACTTC. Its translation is CASSPPGAPYEQYF.

CDR3 region: CSVGGDRESTEAFF. CDR3 nucleotide sequence: TGCAGCGTTGGTGGGGACAGGGAGAGCACTGAAGCTTTCTTT. The J gene is TRBJ1-1, the V gene TRBV29-1, with 9 positions matching TRBD1. With 4 bases clipped from V and 4 bases from J, the junction kept 7 bases outside the gene matches. The CDR3 has 14 amino acids. Germline V gene lookup returns CDR1 SQVTM and CDR2 ANQGSEA.

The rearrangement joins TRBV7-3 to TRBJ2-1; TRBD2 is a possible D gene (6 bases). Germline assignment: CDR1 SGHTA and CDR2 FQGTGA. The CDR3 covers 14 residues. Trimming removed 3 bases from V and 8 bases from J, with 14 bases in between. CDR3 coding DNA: TGTGCCAGCAGCTTCGGGAGTGGCTGGGATGAGCAGTTCTTC. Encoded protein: CASSFGSGWDEQFF.